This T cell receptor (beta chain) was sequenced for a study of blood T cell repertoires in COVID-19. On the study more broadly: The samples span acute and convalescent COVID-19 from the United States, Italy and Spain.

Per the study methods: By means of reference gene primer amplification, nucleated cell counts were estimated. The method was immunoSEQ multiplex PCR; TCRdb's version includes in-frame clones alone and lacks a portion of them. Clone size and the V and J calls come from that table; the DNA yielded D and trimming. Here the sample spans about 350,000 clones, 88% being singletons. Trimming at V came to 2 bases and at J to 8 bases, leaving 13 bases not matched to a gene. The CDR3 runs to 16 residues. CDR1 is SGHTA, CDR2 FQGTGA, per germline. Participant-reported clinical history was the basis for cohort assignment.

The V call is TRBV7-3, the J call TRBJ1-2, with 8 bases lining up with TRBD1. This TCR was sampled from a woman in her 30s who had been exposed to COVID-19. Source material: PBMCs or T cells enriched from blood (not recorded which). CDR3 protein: CASSLGGTGRQTGYTF. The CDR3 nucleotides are TGTGCCAGCAGCTTAGGAGGGACAGGCCGTCAAACAGGCTACACCTTC.